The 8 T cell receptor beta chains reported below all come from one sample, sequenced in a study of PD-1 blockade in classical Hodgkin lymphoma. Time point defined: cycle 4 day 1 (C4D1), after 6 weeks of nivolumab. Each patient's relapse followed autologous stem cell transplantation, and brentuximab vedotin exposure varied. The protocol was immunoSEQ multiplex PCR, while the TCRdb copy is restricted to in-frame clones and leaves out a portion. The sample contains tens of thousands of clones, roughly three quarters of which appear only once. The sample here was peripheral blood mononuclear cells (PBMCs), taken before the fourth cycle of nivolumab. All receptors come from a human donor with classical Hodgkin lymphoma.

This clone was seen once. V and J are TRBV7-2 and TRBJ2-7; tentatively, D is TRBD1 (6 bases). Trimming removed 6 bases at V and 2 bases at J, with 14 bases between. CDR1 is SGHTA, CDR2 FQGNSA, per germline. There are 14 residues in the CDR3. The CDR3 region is CASSNGQFAYEQYF. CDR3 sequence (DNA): TGTGCCAGCAGTAATGGACAGTTTGCCTACGAGCAGTACTTC.

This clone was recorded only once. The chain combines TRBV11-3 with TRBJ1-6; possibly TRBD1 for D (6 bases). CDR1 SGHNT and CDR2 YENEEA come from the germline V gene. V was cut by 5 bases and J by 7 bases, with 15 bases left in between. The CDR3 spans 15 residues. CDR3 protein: CASSAGGAENSPLHF. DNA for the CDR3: TGTGCCAGCAGCGCGGGGGGGGCAGAGAATTCACCCCTCCACTTT. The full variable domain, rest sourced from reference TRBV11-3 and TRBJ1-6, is EAGVVQSPRYKIIEKKQPVAFWCNPISGHNTLYWYLQNLGQGPELLIRYENEEAVDDSQLPKDRFSAERLKGVDSTLKIQPAELGDSAVYLCASSAGGAENSPLHFGNGTRLTVT.

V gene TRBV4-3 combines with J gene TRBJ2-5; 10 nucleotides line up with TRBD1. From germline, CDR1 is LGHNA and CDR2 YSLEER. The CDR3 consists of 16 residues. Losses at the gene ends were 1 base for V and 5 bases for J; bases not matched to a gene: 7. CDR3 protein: CASSQGPGTGAETQYF. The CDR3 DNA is TGCGCCAGCAGCCAAGGGCCCGGGACAGGGGCCGAGACCCAGTACTTC.

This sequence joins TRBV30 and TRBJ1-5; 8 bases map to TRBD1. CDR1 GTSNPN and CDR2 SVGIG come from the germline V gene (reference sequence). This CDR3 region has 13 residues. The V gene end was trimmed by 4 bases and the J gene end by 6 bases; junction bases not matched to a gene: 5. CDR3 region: CAWNGQGAQPQHF. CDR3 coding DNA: TGTGCCTGGAATGGTCAGGGGGCTCAGCCCCAGCATTTT. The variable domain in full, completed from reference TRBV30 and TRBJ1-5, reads SQTIHQWPATLVQPVGSPLSLECTVEGTSNPNLYWYRQAAGRGLQLLFYSVGIGQISSEVPQNLSASRPQDRQFILSSKKLLLSDSGFYLCAWNGQGAQPQHFGDGTRLSIL.

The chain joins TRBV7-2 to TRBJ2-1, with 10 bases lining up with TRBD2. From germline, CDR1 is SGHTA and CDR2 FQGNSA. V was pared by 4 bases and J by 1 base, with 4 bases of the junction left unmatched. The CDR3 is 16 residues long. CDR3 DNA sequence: TGTGCCAGCAGCTCGAGCGGGGGGGTTTCCTACAATGAGCAGTTCTTC. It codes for CASSSSGGVSYNEQFF.

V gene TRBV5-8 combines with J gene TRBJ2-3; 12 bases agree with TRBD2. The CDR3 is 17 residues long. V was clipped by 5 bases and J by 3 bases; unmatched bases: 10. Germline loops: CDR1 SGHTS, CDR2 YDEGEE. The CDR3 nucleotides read TGTGCCAGCAGGGCCGGTACTAGCGGGGGGATGACAGATACGCAGTATTTT. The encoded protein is CASRAGTSGGMTDTQYF.

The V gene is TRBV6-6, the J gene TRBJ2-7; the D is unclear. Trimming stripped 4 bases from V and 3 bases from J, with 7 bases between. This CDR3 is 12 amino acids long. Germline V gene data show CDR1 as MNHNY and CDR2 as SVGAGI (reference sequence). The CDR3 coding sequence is TGTGCCAGCAGTTGGCTCAACTACGAGCAGTACTTC. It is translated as CASSWLNYEQYF.

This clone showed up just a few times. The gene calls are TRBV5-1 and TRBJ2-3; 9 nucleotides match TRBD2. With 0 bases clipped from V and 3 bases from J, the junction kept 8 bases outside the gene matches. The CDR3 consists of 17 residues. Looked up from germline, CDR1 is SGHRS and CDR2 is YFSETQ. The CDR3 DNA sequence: TGCGCCAGCAGCTTGGATCGCGGGAGGGCCGAGACAGATACGCAGTATTTT. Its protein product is CASSLDRGRAETDTQYF.